The source of this T cell receptor (beta chain) is a study of blood T cell repertoires in COVID-19. Per the germline V gene, CDR1 is MNHEY and CDR2 is SVGAGI. The CDR3 loop spans 15 amino acids. V trimming: 4 bases; J trimming: 1 base; junction bases outside the gene matches: 3. Method: immunoSEQ multiplex PCR; TCRdb's copy keeps in-frame clones and lacks some. The sample yields about 300,000 clones, 65% to 90% seen once. The chain links TRBV6-5 to TRBJ2-7; 11 bases map to TRBD2. This clonotype originated in a man in his thirties or forties who had recovered from COVID-19. The material sequenced was PBMCs or T cells enriched from blood (not recorded which). The CDR3 sequence is CASSSRTSGSYEQYF. The CDR3 DNA is TGTGCCAGCAGTTCCCGGACTAGCGGGTCCTACGAGCAGTACTTC.